This T cell receptor (beta chain) was identified in a study of post-analysis software for immune sequencing data. As for the study in general: The disease courses spanned relapsing-remitting, secondary progressive and progressive-relapsing forms of multiple sclerosis. Study-wide results and limits: Batch-matched samples strongly co-clustered by F measure. Compared with controls, patients had more of about 5 TRBV segments, including TRBV5-6, TRBV5-1 and TRBV20-1. Multiple sclerosis was associated with a significant reduction in normalized Chao1 diversity relative to controls.

Carried by the TCR beta cDNA libraries were unique molecular identifiers. The yield from about 1 to 10 million T cells was 500,000 or so cDNA molecules in total. TCRdb fed the PCR reads into MiXCR, producing one record per CDR3 protein. Found here are about 770,000 distinct CDR3 sequences, just over 45% of them singletons; the top ten hold roughly 5%. The CDR3 contains 17 residues. Trimming shortened V by 7 bases and J by 0 bases, and 22 bases separated the two germline ends. Germline V CDR1 and CDR2: SGDLS, YYNGEE. In regard to this clonotype: Its antigen is still unknown.

The receptor comes from a girl between 5 and 17 years old with multiple sclerosis. The chain links TRBV9 to TRBJ1-2; D unresolved. The material sequenced was blood. CDR3: CASPPCSAEEPNYGYTF. In DNA, the CDR3 is TGTGCCAGCCCGCCCTGTTCGGCCGAGGAACCTAACTATGGCTACACCTTC.